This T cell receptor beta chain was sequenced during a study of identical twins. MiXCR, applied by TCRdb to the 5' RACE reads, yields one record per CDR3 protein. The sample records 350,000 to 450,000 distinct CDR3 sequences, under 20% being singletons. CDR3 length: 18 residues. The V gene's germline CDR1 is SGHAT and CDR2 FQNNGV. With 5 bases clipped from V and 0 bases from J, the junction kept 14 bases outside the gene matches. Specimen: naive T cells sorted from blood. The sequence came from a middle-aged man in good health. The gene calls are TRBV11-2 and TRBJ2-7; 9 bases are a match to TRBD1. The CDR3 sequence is CASSKERTGVLISYEQYF. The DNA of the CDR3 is TGTGCCAGCAGCAAAGAGCGGACAGGGGTCCTAATCTCCTACGAGCAGTACTTC.